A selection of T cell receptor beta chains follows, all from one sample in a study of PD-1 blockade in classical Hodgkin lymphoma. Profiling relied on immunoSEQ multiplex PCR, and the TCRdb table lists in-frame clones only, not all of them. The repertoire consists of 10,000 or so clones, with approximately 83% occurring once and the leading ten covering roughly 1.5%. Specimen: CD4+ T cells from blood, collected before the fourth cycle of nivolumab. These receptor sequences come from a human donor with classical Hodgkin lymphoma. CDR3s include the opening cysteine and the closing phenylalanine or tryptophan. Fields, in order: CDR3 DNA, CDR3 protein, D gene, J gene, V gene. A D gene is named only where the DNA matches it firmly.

cdr3_nt: TGTGCCAGCAGCTATGACTTAGGGGATACCATGGGCACTGAAGCTTTCTTT; cdr3_aa: CASSYDLGDTMGTEAFF; d_call: .; j_call: TRBJ1-1; v_call: TRBV7-6
cdr3_nt: TGTGCCAGCAGCGTAGGTCCTGGGACTAGCACAGATACGCAGTATTTT; cdr3_aa: CASSVGPGTSTDTQYF; d_call: .; j_call: TRBJ2-3; v_call: TRBV9
cdr3_nt: TGTGCCAGCAGCCCCCAGCCGGCAGGGCTCTTGGCCAATTCACCCCTCCACTTT; cdr3_aa: CASSPQPAGLLANSPLHF; d_call: .; j_call: TRBJ1-6; v_call: TRBV7-6
cdr3_nt: TGCAGCGTTGGAGTACTAGCGGCCTCCTACAATGAGCAGTTCTTC; cdr3_aa: CSVGVLAASYNEQFF; d_call: TRBD2; j_call: TRBJ2-1; v_call: TRBV29-1
cdr3_nt: TGCGCCAGCAGCTTGGGACTAGCGGGAGCCGGTGAGCAGTTCTTC; cdr3_aa: CASSLGLAGAGEQFF; d_call: TRBD2; j_call: TRBJ2-1; v_call: TRBV5-1
cdr3_nt: TGTGCCAGTAGTATAAGGGTCCGGGAGACCCAGTACTTC; cdr3_aa: CASSIRVRETQYF; d_call: .; j_call: TRBJ2-5; v_call: TRBV19
cdr3_nt: TGTGCCTGGAGTAAGGGACAGGGGGCTGGTGAGCAGTTCTTC; cdr3_aa: CAWSKGQGAGEQFF; d_call: TRBD1; j_call: TRBJ2-1; v_call: TRBV30
cdr3_nt: TGTGCCAGCAGCTTGGGTAGCGGTGGGGCGGATACGCAGTATTTT; cdr3_aa: CASSLGSGGADTQYF; d_call: .; j_call: TRBJ2-3; v_call: TRBV7-3
cdr3_nt: TGTGCCAGTAGTACGTGGACTAGCGGGAGAAACGAGCAGTTCTTC; cdr3_aa: CASSTWTSGRNEQFF; d_call: TRBD2; j_call: TRBJ2-1; v_call: TRBV19
cdr3_nt: TGTGCCTGGAGCCCGGGACAGTATTATTCACCCCTCCACTTT; cdr3_aa: CAWSPGQYYSPLHF; d_call: TRBD1; j_call: TRBJ1-6; v_call: TRBV30